This T cell receptor (beta chain) is from a study of beta chain features in type 1 diabetes. Study-wide points: Since sequencing was performed on cDNA, cells with high TCR expression could be over-represented.

The CDR3 loop spans 15 amino acids. Trimming cost V 8 bases and J 0 bases; bases outside gene matches: 7. The germline CDR1 and CDR2 sequences are MNHEY and SMNVEV (reference sequence). The whole isolated RNA underwent reverse transcription, so sequencing captured expressed TCRB transcripts. TCRdb keeps only in-frame clones here, not all; method: immunoSEQ multiplex PCR. The sample yields approximately 38,000 clones, more than 40% seen once. With respect to this clone: Its antigen remains unknown.

The specimen sequenced was central memory CD4+ T cells from blood. The sequence came from a woman under 30 in good health. This sequence joins TRBV27 and TRBJ2-3; 8 positions agree with TRBD1. CDR3 nucleotide sequence: TGTGCCAGCGGGGGGACAGGCCGTAGCACAGATACGCAGTATTTT. This gives the protein CASGGTGRSTDTQYF.